This entry is about one T cell receptor (beta chain). These data belong to a study of blood T cells in healthy people across ages. Germline assignment: CDR1 SGDLS and CDR2 YYNGEE. The trim removed 1 base at V and 6 bases at J, leaving 5 bases unmatched. This CDR3 region has 16 residues. A sample-barcoded 5' primer and a J-beta primer mix were used in a second PCR of roughly 7 to 12 cycles. TCRdb re-analysed the 5' RACE reads in MiXCR, keeping a single row per CDR3 protein. The profile covers about 570,000 distinct CDR3 sequences, with 27% appearing a single time and approximately 17% taken by the ten largest.

The chain couples TRBV9 to TRBJ2-2, with TRBD2 identical over 11 bases. Sequencing was done on a sample of blood. The clonotype was recovered from a woman in her 70s in good health. The CDR3 loop reads CASSVSGTSGSGELFF. CDR3 sequence (DNA): TGTGCCAGCAGCGTATCCGGGACTAGCGGATCCGGGGAGCTGTTTTTT.